This T cell receptor (beta chain) is drawn from a study of blood T cell repertoires in COVID-19 (dated by TCRdb to the early 2020s). For the study in its entirety: Collaborator samples came from the United States, Italy and Spain and covered acute and convalescent phases of COVID-19. The material from the prospective study consisted of cDNA or gDNA derived from T cells, B-cell-depleted T cells, or PBMCs. The dataset comprised deeply sampled blood TCRbeta repertoires from subjects exposed to, actively infected with, or recovered from COVID-19. The repertoires were made available in a free public database intended to serve as a resource for research on the immune response to SARS-CoV-2. Samples came from the ongoing ImmuneRACE study (first 160 participants) plus 1,254 subjects from 6 global collaborators. Sample metadata almost always included a de-identified subject ID, COVID-19 status, age in years and sex. Where HLA class I and class II types were available, the types were taken from metadata supplied by the sample provider, not from assay-based typing. Overall study outcomes, separate from this receptor: The amount of clinical and demographic metadata varied by source and participant and was provided uncurated.

From a lookup of the germline V gene, CDR1 and CDR2 are SGHNT and YENEEA. Unmatched junction bases come to 4, with V trimmed by 5 bases and J by 2 bases. Including cysteine and phenylalanine, the CDR3 has 16 amino acids. The CDR3 DNA has 48 bases and is translated from base 1. TCRbeta CDR3 regions were amplified from genomic DNA using the immunoSEQ Assay, a bias-controlled multiplex PCR. The authors' pipeline ran thus. The number of nucleated cells in each sample was estimated by amplification of reference gene primers within the assay. Sequence reads were collapsed and filtered to measure the absolute abundance of every unique TCRbeta CDR3 rearrangement. For each sample, productive Simpson clonality was calculated as the square root of Simpson's diversity index across productive rearrangements. Here the immuneACCESS table is served through TCRdb, limited to in-frame sequences with V and J called. Missing clones are a known gap in these copies; in checked studies unresolved V genes cover under half, and the rest lacks a known reason. V and J calls and clone size are as listed in that table; D and trimming were resolved from the DNA. The sample contains 250,000 to 350,000 clones, 84% of them found a single time. Roughly 1.5% of the sample is taken by the ten largest.

At one collaborating source in Seattle, patients were enrolled during active infection and were followed longitudinally through the course of disease. Each collaborating institution followed its own protocols to collect whole blood in K2EDTA tubes. For TCRbeta analysis, collaborator samples were shipped as frozen whole blood, as isolated PBMCs, or as DNA extracted from either sample type. About this clone: The clone's antigen remains unknown. Within one base of it there is no much larger clone, and no base qualities were kept.

Sequencing input: peripheral blood. The chain was built from TRBV11-3 and TRBJ2-5, with 14 central nucleotides matching TRBD2. The clonotype originates from a human donor with COVID-19, enrolled during active disease. The donor label of this sample is uncertain. CDR3 protein: CASSPGTSGGQETQYF. The sequenced DNA is TGTGCCAGCAGCCCCGGGACTAGCGGGGGACAAGAGACCCAGTACTTC.